The rows below give T cell receptor beta chains drawn from one sample of a study of molecular identifiers for immune sequencing clone quantification. TCRdb passed the PCR reads through MiXCR, listing each CDR3 protein once. Of approximately 550,000 distinct CDR3 sequences in the sample, roughly 25% were seen once. Material: naive CD8+ T cells from blood, with Jurkat cell RNA spiked in. Source of these receptors: a human donor in good health. Some libraries in this study had Jurkat cell RNA spiked in. CDR3s include the opening cysteine and the closing phenylalanine or tryptophan. D genes are given only for firm matches. Rows give clone size only sometimes, using once, few, many, or a class for an expanded clone.

v_call	d_call	j_call	clone_size	cdr3_nt	cdr3_aa
TRBV6-5	TRBD1	TRBJ1-4	NA	TGTGCCAGCAGTTGGGGACAGCAACCTCTTGTTGATGAAAAACTGTTTTTT	CASSWGQQPLVDEKLFF
TRBV28	NA	TRBJ2-5	many	TGTGCCAGCAGTCCCCGGGATACCGGGCCCCAGTACTTC	CASSPRDTGPQYF
TRBV27	NA	TRBJ1-5	NA	TGTGCCGGCAGTGTGGGGGCGCATGGCAATCAGCCCCAGCATTTT	CAGSVGAHGNQPQHF
TRBV28	NA	TRBJ1-1	few	TGTGCCAGCAGTAGGAGGGGTCAAACTGAAGCTTCCTTT	CASSRRGQTEASF
TRBV20-1	TRBD1	TRBJ1-6	few	TGCAGTGCGAGCCGGGACAGGGATAATTCACCCCTCCACTTT	CSASRDRDNSPLHF
TRBV7-8	NA	TRBJ2-3	many	TGTGCCAGCAGCTTAGTTGAGTTTAGGGATACGCAGTATTTT	CASSLVEFRDTQYF
TRBV10-3	NA	TRBJ2-7	few	TGTGCCATCAGTGACCCCCGACGGGAGCCGTACTTC	CAISDPRREPYF
TRBV5-6	NA	TRBJ2-1	NA	TGTGCCAGCAGCCCCGCCTACGACAGCTACAATGAGCAGTTCTTC	CASSPAYDSYNEQFF
TRBV13	NA	TRBJ2-5	NA	TGTGCCAGCAGCTTACGCGTCTGGGATCAAGAGACCCAGTACTTC	CASSLRVWDQETQYF
TRBV9	NA	TRBJ2-3	many	TGTGCCAGCAGCGTAGACATGGAAGATACGCAGTATTTT	CASSVDMEDTQYF
TRBV6-5	NA	TRBJ2-7	few	TGTGCCAGCTGTACCTCGAAACGGGAGAAGCAGTACTTC	CASCTSKREKQYF
TRBV28	NA	TRBJ2-7	many	TGTGCCAGCAGTACCGGTCAGGAGAGGGGCGAGCAGTACTTC	CASSTGQERGEQYF
TRBV20-1	NA	TRBJ2-3	many	TGCAGTGCTAGAGATTTTAATAAGGGCTCAGATACGCAGTATTTT	CSARDFNKGSDTQYF
TRBV4-3	NA	TRBJ1-5	NA	TGCGCCAGCAGCCAAGACTGGGGGGGCTCTCAGCCCCAGCATTTT	CASSQDWGGSQPQHF
TRBV7-3	TRBD1	TRBJ1-2	NA	TGTGCCAGCAGCTTAGGAGGGGGCGGCGATGGCTACACCTTC	CASSLGGGGDGYTF
TRBV28	NA	TRBJ1-1	once	TGTGCCAGCAGTTCTGTGGGGACGCCGGTTGAAGCTTTCTTT	CASSSVGTPVEAFF
TRBV3-1	NA	TRBJ2-6	NA	TGTGCCAGCAGCCGCGGTCGGTGGGATAGGGCCGGGGCCAACGTCCTGACTTTC	CASSRGRWDRAGANVLTF
TRBV30	TRBD1	TRBJ1-1	many	TGTGCCTGGAGTGTTGAAGGACAGGGAAGGGGCATGAACACTGAAGCTTTCTTT	CAWSVEGQGRGMNTEAFF
TRBV4-2	TRBD2	TRBJ2-1	few	TGTGCCAGCAGCCAAGAAAGCGGGAGGGCCTACAATGAGCAGTTCTTC	CASSQESGRAYNEQFF
TRBV12-3/TRBV12-4	NA	TRBJ1-1	many	TGTGCCAGCAGTCCCGGAGGGGGCACTGAAGCTTTCTTT	CASSPGGGTEAFF
TRBV10-2	NA	TRBJ1-5	NA	TGCGCCAGCAGTGAGAGGCCACCGAATCAGCCCCAGCATTTT	CASSERPPNQPQHF
TRBV5-5	TRBD1	TRBJ1-4	NA	TGTGCCAGCAGCTTGGGACAGGGGAAGGAAAAACTGTTTTTT	CASSLGQGKEKLFF
TRBV30	NA	TRBJ2-7	few	TGTGCCTGGAGTTCAGGGTCCGACGAGCAGTACTTC	CAWSSGSDEQYF
TRBV10-3	TRBD1	TRBJ1-1	few	TGTGCCATCAGAGACAGGGCAAACACTGAAGCTTTCTTT	CAIRDRANTEAFF
TRBV5-1	TRBD1	TRBJ2-7	few	TGCGCCAGCAGCCCGACAGGGCCCCTAGAGCAGTACTTC	CASSPTGPLEQYF
TRBV20-1	TRBD1	TRBJ2-5	NA	TGCAGTGCTAGATTCCCAGGGGGCCCATCCGGGACCCAGTACTTC	CSARFPGGPSGTQYF
TRBV28	NA	TRBJ2-5	many	TGTGCCAGCAGTTTCTTTGGCGGGACGTCTTACCAAGAGACCCAGTACTTC	CASSFFGGTSYQETQYF
TRBV4-1	NA	TRBJ2-7	few	TGCGCCAGCAGCCGGATTTTTAACTACGAGCAGTACTTC	CASSRIFNYEQYF
TRBV9	TRBD1	TRBJ2-7	few	TGTGCCAGTTCGGACAGGGGGCGACTAGGGCAGTACTTC	CASSDRGRLGQYF
TRBV29-1	NA	TRBJ2-7	many	TGCAGCGTTGAAGACGGGGAGGGGGCAACCTACGAGCAGTACTTC	CSVEDGEGATYEQYF
TRBV6-2/TRBV6-3	NA	TRBJ1-1	many	TGTGCCACCGCCCTTGGAGGTTGGACTGAAGCTTTCTTT	CATALGGWTEAFF
TRBV2	TRBD1	TRBJ2-7	few	TGTGCCGGCAGACAGGGGAGCTCCTACGAGCAGTACTTC	CAGRQGSSYEQYF
TRBV6-2/TRBV6-3	NA	TRBJ2-7	NA	TGTGCCAGCGGGCAGGGGAGGATTAGCTCCTACGAGCAGTACTTC	CASGQGRISSYEQYF
TRBV19	NA	TRBJ2-4	NA	TGTGCCAGTAGTGCCGGGTCACACGTAGCCAAAAACATTCAGTACTTC	CASSAGSHVAKNIQYF
TRBV19	NA	TRBJ1-1	NA	TGCGCCACCAGCCTTACAGGGTTCACTGAAGCTTACTTT	CATSLTGFTEAYF
TRBV7-9	NA	TRBJ1-4	NA	TGTGCCAGCGGCACCCCGACGGATACTAATGAAAAACTGTTTTTT	CASGTPTDTNEKLFF
TRBV6-2/TRBV6-3	TRBD2	TRBJ2-3	many	TGTGCCAGCAGTTTAGCGGGGGAAGTCACGCAGTATTTT	CASSLAGEVTQYF
TRBV7-9	TRBD2	TRBJ2-7	few	TGTGCCAGCAGACGGACTAGCGACTACGAGCAGTACTTC	CASRRTSDYEQYF
TRBV28	NA	TRBJ2-6	NA	TGTGCCAGCACCCCAGGGAGGTCAGGCTCTGGGGCCAACGTCCTGACTTTC	CASTPGRSGSGANVLTF